This entry concerns a single TCR beta chain. As yet, its antigen is unknown. This sample stems from a study of T cell repertoires in cytomegalovirus infection. Study-level information: Based on public TCR beta signatures, there were indications of CMV infection and of a matching HLA type.

TCRdb passed the reads through MiXCR, listing each CDR3 protein once. The table includes roughly 640,000 distinct CDR3 sequences, approximately 24% detected once. This CDR3 has 12 amino acids. V was shortened by 7 bases and J by 9 bases, with 14 bases between the two germline ends. Findings and limits, study-wide: Accumulated public TCR beta family frequency recognized individuals carrying CMV together with the relevant HLA. HLA-C-restricted, CMV-specific TCR beta clonotypes were dominant ex vivo.

This sequence originates from a human donor in good health (CMV status not recorded). Some clones in this sample may be carry-over from other donors' samples. Source material: CD8+ T cells from PBMCs. J is TRBJ2-3 and V is TRBV12-3 or TRBV12-4, with D possibly being TRBD2 (6 bases). The CDR3 DNA sequence: TGTGCCAGCAAAGGACTACCAGGGACGCAGTATTTT. The encoded protein is CASKGLPGTQYF.